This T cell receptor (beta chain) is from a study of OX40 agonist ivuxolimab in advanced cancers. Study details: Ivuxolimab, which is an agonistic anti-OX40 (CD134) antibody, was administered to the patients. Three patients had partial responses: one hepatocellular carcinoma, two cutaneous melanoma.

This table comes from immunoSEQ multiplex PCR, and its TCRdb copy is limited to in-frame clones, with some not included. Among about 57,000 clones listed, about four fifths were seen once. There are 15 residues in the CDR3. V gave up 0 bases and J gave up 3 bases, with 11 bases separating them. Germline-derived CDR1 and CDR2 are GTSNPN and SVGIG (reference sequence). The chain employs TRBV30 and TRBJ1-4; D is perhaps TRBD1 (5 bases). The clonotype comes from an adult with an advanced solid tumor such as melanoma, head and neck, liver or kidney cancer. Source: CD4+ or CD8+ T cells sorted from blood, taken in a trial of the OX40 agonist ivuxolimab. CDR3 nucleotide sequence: TGTGCCTGGAGTGTACTCGGACAACCTAATGAAAAACTGTTTTTT. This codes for CAWSVLGQPNEKLFF.